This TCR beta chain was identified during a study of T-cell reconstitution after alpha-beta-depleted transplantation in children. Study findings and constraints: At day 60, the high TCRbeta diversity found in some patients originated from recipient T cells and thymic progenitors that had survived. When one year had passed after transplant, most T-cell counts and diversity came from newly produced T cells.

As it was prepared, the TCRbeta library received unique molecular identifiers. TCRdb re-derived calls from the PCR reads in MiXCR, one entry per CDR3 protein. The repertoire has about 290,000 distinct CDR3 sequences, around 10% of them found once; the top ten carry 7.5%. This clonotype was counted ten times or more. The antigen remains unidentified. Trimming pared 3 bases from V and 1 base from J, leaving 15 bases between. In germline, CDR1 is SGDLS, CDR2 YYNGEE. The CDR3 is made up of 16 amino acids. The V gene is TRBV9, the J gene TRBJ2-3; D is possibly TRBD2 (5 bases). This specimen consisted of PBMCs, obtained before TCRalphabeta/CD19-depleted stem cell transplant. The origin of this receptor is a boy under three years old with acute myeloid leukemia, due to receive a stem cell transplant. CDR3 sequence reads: CASSAIHSRGTDTQYF. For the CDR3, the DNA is TGTGCCAGCAGCGCAATCCACTCGAGGGGCACAGATACGCAGTATTTT.